This TCR beta chain originates from a study of sequential checkpoint blockade in melanoma. About the research overall: First-line arms were nivolumab then ipilimumab, or the reverse, randomized 1:1. Each arm's sequence ended with maintenance nivolumab.

Germline V gene sequence: CDR1 GTSNPN, CDR2 SVGIG (reference sequence). V gave up 5 bases and J gave up 6 bases, with 13 bases separating them. CDR3 size: 12 residues. This sample's treatment: randomized to nivolumab then ipilimumab (arm A) or the reverse (arm B). No patient had prior DNA-damaging chemotherapy. PBMC sorting kept live CD3+CD8+ cells without CD19 or CD56. Method: immunoSEQ multiplex PCR; TCRdb's copy keeps in-frame clones and lacks some. The table includes over 15,000 clones, roughly three quarters detected once. The chain recombines TRBV30 with TRBJ1-2, with D uncertain. The receptor comes from a human donor with melanoma. Source: CD8+ T cells sorted from blood (inferred from file names), taken from a patient given nivolumab and ipilimumab in sequence. CDR3 DNA: TGTGCCTGGGCCTCGGGTTTAGATGGCTACACCTTC. It is translated as CAWASGLDGYTF.